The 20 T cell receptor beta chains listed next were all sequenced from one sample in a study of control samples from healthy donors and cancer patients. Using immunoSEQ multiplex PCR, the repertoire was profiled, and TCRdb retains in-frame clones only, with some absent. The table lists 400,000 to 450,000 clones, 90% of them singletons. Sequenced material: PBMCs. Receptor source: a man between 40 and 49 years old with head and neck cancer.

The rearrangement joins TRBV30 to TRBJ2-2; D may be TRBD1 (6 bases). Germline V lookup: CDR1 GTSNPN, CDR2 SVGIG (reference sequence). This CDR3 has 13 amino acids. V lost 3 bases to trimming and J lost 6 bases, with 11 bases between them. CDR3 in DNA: TGTGCCTGGAGGGAACAGGGCTCCGGGGAGCTGTTTTTT. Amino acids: CAWREQGSGELFF.

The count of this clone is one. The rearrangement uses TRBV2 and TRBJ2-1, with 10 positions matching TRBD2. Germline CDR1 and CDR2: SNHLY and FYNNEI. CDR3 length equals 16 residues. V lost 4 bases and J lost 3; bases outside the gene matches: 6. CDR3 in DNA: TGTGCCAGCAGTGTCCGAGCGGGAGGGTACTACAATGAGCAGTTCTTC. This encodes CASSVRAGGYYNEQFF.

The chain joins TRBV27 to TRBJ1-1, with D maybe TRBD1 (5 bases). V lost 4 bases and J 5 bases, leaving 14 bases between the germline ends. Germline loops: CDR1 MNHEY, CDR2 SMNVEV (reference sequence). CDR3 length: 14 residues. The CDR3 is CASSSRESKTEAFF. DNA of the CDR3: TGTGCCAGCAGTTCCAGGGAGTCGAAGACTGAAGCTTTCTTT.

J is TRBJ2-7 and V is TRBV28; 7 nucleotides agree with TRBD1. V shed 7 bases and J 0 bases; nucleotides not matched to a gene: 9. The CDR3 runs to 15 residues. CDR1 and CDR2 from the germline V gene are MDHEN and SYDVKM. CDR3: CASTIRDSLSYEQYF. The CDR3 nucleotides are TGTGCCAGCACTATCCGGGACAGCCTCTCCTACGAGCAGTACTTC.

In DNA form, the CDR3 reads TGTGCCACCAGTGATTATAGGGGACAGAGCTCCTACGAGCAGTACTTC. Protein product: CATSDYRGQSSYEQYF. The chain is built from TRBV24-1 and TRBJ2-7; 7 nucleotides align to TRBD1. Germline CDR1 is KGHDR and CDR2 is SFDVKD. The V and J ends lost 2 bases and 0 bases, in that order; junction bases with no gene match: 6. The CDR3 has 16 amino acids.

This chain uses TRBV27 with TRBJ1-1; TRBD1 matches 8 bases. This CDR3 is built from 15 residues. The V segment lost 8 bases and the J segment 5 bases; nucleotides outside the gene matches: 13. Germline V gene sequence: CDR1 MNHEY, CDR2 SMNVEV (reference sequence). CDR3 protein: CASRVSDRARTEAFF. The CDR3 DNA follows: TGTGCCAGCCGTGTTTCGGACAGGGCGAGGACTGAAGCTTTCTTT.

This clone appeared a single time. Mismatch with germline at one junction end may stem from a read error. The CDR3 coding sequence is TGTGCCAGCAGTTTAGCGGGAGGACTATTTCGCGCCTTC. Translated: CASSLAGGLFRAF. This chain uses TRBV12-3 or TRBV12-4 with TRBJ1-2, with unresolved D. The CDR3 consists of 13 residues.

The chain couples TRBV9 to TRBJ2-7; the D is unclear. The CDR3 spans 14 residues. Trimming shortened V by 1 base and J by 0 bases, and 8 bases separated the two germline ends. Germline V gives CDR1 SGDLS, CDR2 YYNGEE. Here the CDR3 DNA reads TGTGCCAGCAGCGTAACAACGAACTCCTACGAGCAGTACTTC. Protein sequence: CASSVTTNSYEQYF. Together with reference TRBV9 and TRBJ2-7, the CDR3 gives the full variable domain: DSGVTQTPKHLITATGQRVTLRCSPRSGDLSVYWYQQSLDQGLQFLIQYYNGEERAKGNILERFSAQQFPDLHSELNLSSLELGDSALYFCASSVTTNSYEQYFGPGTRLTVT.

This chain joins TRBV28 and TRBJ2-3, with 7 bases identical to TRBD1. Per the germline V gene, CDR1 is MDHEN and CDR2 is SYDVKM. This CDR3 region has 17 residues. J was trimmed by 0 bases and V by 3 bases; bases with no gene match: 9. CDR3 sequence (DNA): TGTGCCAGCAGTTTCCCTCTGACAGGGATCAGCACAGATACGCAGTATTTT. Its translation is CASSFPLTGISTDTQYF.

The CDR3 DNA follows: TGTGCCAGCAGCTTGGCCACAGGGAACCAGCCCCAGCATTTT. Translation gives CASSLATGNQPQHF. The V gene is TRBV5-5, the J gene TRBJ1-5; D might be TRBD1 (6 bases). This CDR3 contains 14 residues. Germline lookup yields CDR1 SGHKS and CDR2 YYEKEE (reference sequence). V lost 0 bases and J 7 bases, leaving 11 bases between the germline ends. The whole variable domain, filled in from reference TRBV5-5 and TRBJ1-5, reads DAGVTQSPTHLIKTRGQQVTLRCSPISGHKSVSWYQQVLGQGPQFIFQYYEKEERGRGNFPDRFSARQFPNYSSELNVNALLLGDSALYLCASSLATGNQPQHFGDGTRLSIL.

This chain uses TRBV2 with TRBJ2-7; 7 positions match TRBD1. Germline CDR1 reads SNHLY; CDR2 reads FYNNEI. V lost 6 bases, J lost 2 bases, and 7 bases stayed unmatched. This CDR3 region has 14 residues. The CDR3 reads CASSAGQVTYEQYF. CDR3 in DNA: TGTGCCAGCAGCGCCGGACAGGTGACCTACGAGCAGTACTTC.

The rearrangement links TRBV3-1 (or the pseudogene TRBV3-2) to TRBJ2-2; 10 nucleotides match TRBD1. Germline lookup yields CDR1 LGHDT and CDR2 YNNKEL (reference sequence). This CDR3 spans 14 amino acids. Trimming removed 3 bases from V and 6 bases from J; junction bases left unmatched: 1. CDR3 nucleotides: TGTGCCAGCAGCCACGGACAGGGGGCCGGGGAGCTGTTTTTT. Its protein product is CASSHGQGAGELFF.

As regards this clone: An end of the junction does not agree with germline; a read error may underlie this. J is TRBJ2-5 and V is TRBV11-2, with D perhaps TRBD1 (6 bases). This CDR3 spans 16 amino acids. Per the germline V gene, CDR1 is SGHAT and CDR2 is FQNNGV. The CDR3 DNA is TGTGCCAGCAGCTTAGAGGTGACAGGACCTCAAGAGGCCCAGTACTTC. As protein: CASSLEVTGPQEAQYF.

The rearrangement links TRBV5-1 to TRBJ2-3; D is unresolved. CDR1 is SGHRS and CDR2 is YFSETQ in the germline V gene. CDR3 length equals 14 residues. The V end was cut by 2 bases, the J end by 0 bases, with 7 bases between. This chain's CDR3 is CASSLLTSTDTQYF. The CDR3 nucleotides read TGCGCCAGCAGCTTACTAACTAGCACAGATACGCAGTATTTT.

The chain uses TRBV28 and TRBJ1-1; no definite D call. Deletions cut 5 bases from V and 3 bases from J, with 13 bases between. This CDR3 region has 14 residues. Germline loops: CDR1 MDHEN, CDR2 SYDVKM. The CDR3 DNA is TGTGCCAGCAGTCCTCTGCTTTTTCACACTGAAGCTTTCTTT. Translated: CASSPLLFHTEAFF.

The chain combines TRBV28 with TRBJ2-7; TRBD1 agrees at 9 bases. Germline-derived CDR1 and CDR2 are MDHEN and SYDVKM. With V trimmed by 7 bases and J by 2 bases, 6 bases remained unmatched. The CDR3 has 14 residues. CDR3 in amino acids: CASTYRGRAYEQYF. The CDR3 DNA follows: TGTGCCAGCACCTACAGGGGGCGCGCCTACGAGCAGTACTTC.

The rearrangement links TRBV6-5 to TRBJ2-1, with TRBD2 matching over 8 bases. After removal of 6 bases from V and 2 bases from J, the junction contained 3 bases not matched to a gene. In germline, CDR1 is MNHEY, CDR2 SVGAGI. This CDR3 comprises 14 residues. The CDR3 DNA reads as TGTGCCAGCAGCAAGGGACTAGCCTACAATGAGCAGTTCTTC. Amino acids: CASSKGLAYNEQFF.

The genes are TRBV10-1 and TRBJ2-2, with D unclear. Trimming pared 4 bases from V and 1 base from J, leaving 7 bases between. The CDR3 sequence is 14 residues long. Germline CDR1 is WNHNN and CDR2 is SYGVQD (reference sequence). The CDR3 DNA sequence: TGCGCCAGCAGTGGCGACAAGAACACCGGGGAGCTGTTTTTT. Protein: CASSGDKNTGELFF.

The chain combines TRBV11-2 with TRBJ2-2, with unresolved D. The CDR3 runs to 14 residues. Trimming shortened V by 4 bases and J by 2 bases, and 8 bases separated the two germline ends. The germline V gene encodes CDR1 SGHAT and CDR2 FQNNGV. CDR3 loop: CASSSDRNTGELFF. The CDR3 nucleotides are TGTGCCAGCAGCTCGGACCGAAACACCGGGGAGCTGTTTTTT.

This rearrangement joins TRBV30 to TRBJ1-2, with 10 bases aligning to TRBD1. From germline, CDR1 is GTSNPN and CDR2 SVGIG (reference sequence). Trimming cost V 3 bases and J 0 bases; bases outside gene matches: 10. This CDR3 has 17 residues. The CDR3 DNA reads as TGTGCCTGGAGGCCCGGGACAGGGGCCGTAGCTAACTATGGCTACACCTTC. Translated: CAWRPGTGAVANYGYTF.